This T cell receptor beta chain is from a study of OX40 agonist ivuxolimab in advanced cancers. Some background on the complete study: The costimulatory receptor OX40 (CD134) was targeted by ivuxolimab, a fully human IgG2 agonistic monoclonal antibody. Three dose-escalation patients achieved partial responses, one with hepatocellular carcinoma and two with cutaneous melanoma. Of the approximately 54 dose-escalation patients, hepatocellular carcinoma was present in around 20, melanoma in roughly 15, renal cell carcinoma in 9 and head and neck cancer in 9. Patients were allowed to have had prior anti-PD-1, anti-PD-L1 or anti-CTLA-4 therapy, and more than 35% of the dose-escalation patients had been treated with checkpoint inhibitors. Intravenous ivuxolimab was administered to patients every 2 weeks at six dose levels: 0.01, 0.1, 0.3, 1.5, 3 and 10 mg/kg. The dose-escalation cohort was around 84% male with a mean age of about 65 years, ranging from roughly 20 to 80. Peripheral TCRbeta sequencing was intended to test whether TCR sequence diversity was altered and clonal T-cell expansion was caused by ivuxolimab. The paper describes the monotherapy dose-escalation part (N of about 55 patients) of the phase I trial of ivuxolimab. Findings and caveats that apply to the study as a whole: Clonal expansion of both CD4+ and CD8+ blood T cells was observed from baseline to week 6 at doses 0.1 to 3.0 mg/kg. Low levels of normalized T-cell clonal expansion were also shown by some nonresponding patients. After ivuxolimab, more expanded clones were found on average in CD8+ T cells than in CD4+ T cells. The antigen specificity of the clonally expanded peripheral T cells was not determined. In the 0.1-3.0 mg/kg groups, partial responders had among the lowest normalized peripheral clonal expansion, particularly in CD8+ T cells.

From V the trimming removes 6 bases and from J it removes 6 bases, while the gene matches leave 7 bases of the junction unaccounted for. CDR1 MNHNY and CDR2 SVGAGI are derived from the germline V gene (reference sequence). Including cysteine and phenylalanine, the CDR3 has 13 amino acids. Just CDR3 DNA is preserved here, 39 bases in frame from base 1. Patients with a history of autoimmune disease or receiving systemic immunosuppression were excluded from the trial. Peripheral blood for TCR sequencing was collected from all dose cohorts at baseline, on cycle 4 day 1, and on cycle 7 day 1. Samples were obtained from an open-label, multicenter, first-in-human phase I dose-escalation trial of ivuxolimab. The trial enrolled adults with locally advanced or metastatic head and neck squamous cell, hepatocellular, melanoma or renal cell carcinoma. Before TCR sequencing, CD4+ and CD8+ T cells were separately sorted from peripheral blood.

This clone came up a few times. Its antigen is not yet known. Base qualities are missing; no much larger clone stands one base away. To sequence the TCRbeta CDR3 region, genomic DNA was isolated from the sorted cells. The immunoSEQ Assay was used to sequence the TCRbeta CDR3 regions. TCRdb took this table from immuneACCESS and kept in-frame rearrangements with V and J called. Such tables lack part of the clones; where checked against another copy, unresolved V genes explain under half of the gap, and the rest is unexplained. This sample comprises approximately 51,000 clones, about 77% of them detected only once. The ten largest clones capture around 2% of the sample.

Sequencing used CD4+ or CD8+ T cells sorted from blood, obtained in a trial of the OX40 agonist ivuxolimab. The source is an adult with an advanced solid tumor such as melanoma, head and neck, liver or kidney cancer. The V and J genes are TRBV6-6 and TRBJ1-2; the central 7 bases match TRBD1. The CDR3 region: CASSLYRGDGYTF. The sequenced DNA: TGTGCCAGCAGCCTTTACAGGGGTGATGGCTACACCTTC.